A selection of T cell receptor beta chains follows, all from one sample in a study of T cells and Merkel cell carcinoma outcomes. The table came from immunoSEQ multiplex PCR; TCRdb's copy has only in-frame clones and leaves some out. The table has about 6,400 clones, less than 85% seen once. The sequenced sample consisted of tumor tissue from Merkel cell carcinoma. The receptors here all came from a human donor with Merkel cell carcinoma. Some clones in this sample may be carry-over from other donors' samples. The CDR3 runs from the conserved cysteine through the conserved F or W. The order of the fields is D gene, clone size, J gene, V gene, CDR3 DNA, CDR3 protein. The D gene is left open where the match is weak. Size tells how often a clone was seen (once, few, many) or the class of an expanded clone, and some rows leave it out.

- - TRBJ2-1 TRBV27 TGTGCCAGCAGTCCTACGCCTAGGGGGCTCAGCGGGAAGGCGTTCTTC CASSPTPRGLSGKAFF
- - TRBJ2-1 TRBV7-3 TGTGCCAGCAGGGAAGGGCCTCAACATGAGCAGTTCTTC CASREGPQHEQFF
TRBD1 few TRBJ1-2 TRBV12-5 TGTGCTAGTGGTTCTGAGGGGGCGCCGGACTATGGCTACACCTTC CASGSEGAPDYGYTF
TRBD2 few TRBJ2-7 TRBV11-2 TGTGCCAGCAGCCCTGAGGCCAGCGGGAACTACGAGCAGTACTTC CASSPEASGNYEQYF
- - TRBJ2-7 TRBV28 TGTGCCAGCAGCCCTAGTCCGGTCCCCTGGACCTACGAGCAGTACTTC CASSPSPVPWTYEQYF
- once TRBJ2-5 TRBV20-1 TGCAGTGCTAGAGATACAGAGACCCAGTACTTC CSARDTETQYF
- - TRBJ1-1 TRBV7-9 TGTGTTAGCAGCTTCCTCGATAGGACTGAAGCTTTCTTT CVSSFLDRTEAFF
- - TRBJ2-7 TRBV5-8 TGTGCCAGCAGCTTGGCAGCGGACAGTTTCTACGAGCAGTACTTC CASSLAADSFYEQYF
- - TRBJ2-7 TRBV7-8 TGTGCCAGCAGCTTAGAAAGGAACGGGAAGGGCGAGCAGTACTTC CASSLERNGKGEQYF
- - TRBJ1-2 TRBV18 TGTGCCAGCTCACCACCGGTCCGCTATGGCTACACCTTC CASSPPVRYGYTF
- - TRBJ1-1 TRBV13 TGTGCCAGCAGCTTCGGGGGATTGAACACTGAAGCTTTCTTT CASSFGGLNTEAFF
- - TRBJ2-1 TRBV7-9 TGTGCCAGCAGCCCAAGACTTTACAATGAGCAGTTCTTC CASSPRLYNEQFF
- - TRBJ1-5 TRBV7-2 TGTGCCAGCAGCTTACGGTCCTTCCCCAATAGCAATCAGCCCCAGCATTTT CASSLRSFPNSNQPQHF
TRBD2 once TRBJ2-1 TRBV18 TGTGCCAGCTCCCCCCCGACGACTAGCGGTTCCTACAATGAGCAGTTCTTC CASSPPTTSGSYNEQFF
TRBD1 - TRBJ2-7 TRBV6-6 TGTGCCAGCAGTTACGGTAACAGGGGAAACGAGCAGTACTTC CASSYGNRGNEQYF
- once TRBJ2-5 TRBV6-1 TGTGCCATCGCAGGGGGGGAGACCCAGTACTTC CAIAGGETQYF
- - TRBJ2-3 TRBV20-1 TGCAGTGCGGCTGCGTATACGCAGTATTTT CSAAAYTQYF
TRBD2 - TRBJ2-7 TRBV5-1 TGCGCCAGCAGCCGGACTAGCGGGAAAGAATACGAGCAGTACTTC CASSRTSGKEYEQYF
- - TRBJ2-3 TRBV19 TGTGCCAGTAGTATAGGGACAGACTACACAGATACGCAGTATTTT CASSIGTDYTDTQYF
TRBD2 - TRBJ2-4 TRBV15 TGTGCCACCAGCAGAGATCGAACGACTAGCAAAGGGATTAGTTTAGCCAAAAACATTCAGTACTTC CATSRDRTTSKGISLAKNIQYF
TRBD2 - TRBJ2-2 TRBV7-3 TGTGCCAGCAGCTTAACGCGGACTAGCGGAAACACCGGGGAGCTGTTTTTT CASSLTRTSGNTGELFF
TRBD2 - TRBJ2-3 TRBV10-3 TGTGCCACCTCCCCTAGCGGGAAAGGCACAGATACGCAGTATTTT CATSPSGKGTDTQYF
- - TRBJ2-2 TRBV9 TGTGCCAGCAGCGACAGGTCCCGGGAGCTGTTTTTT CASSDRSRELFF
TRBD1 few TRBJ2-7 TRBV5-1 TGCGCCAGCAGCCCACAGACAGGGTCAAGCTCCTACGAGCAGTACTTC CASSPQTGSSSYEQYF
TRBD2 - TRBJ2-6 TRBV27 TGTGCCAGCAGTTTAGCCGCCGTGAGACTAGCGGGATCTGGGGCCAACGTCCTGACTTTC CASSLAAVRLAGSGANVLTF
- - TRBJ1-2 TRBV6-5 TGTGCCAGCAGTGCCGTGAGGGCCTATGGCTACACCTTC CASSAVRAYGYTF
- - TRBJ1-1 TRBV5-6 TGTGCCAGCAGCTTGTGGCGGTACAAGGTTGAAGCTTTCTTT CASSLWRYKVEAFF
TRBD1 few TRBJ2-7 TRBV6-1 TGTGCCAGCACCTTAACAGGGGTCTACGAGCAGTACTTC CASTLTGVYEQYF
TRBD2 - TRBJ2-3 TRBV27 TGTGCCAGCAGTTGGACTAGCGGTACTAGCACAGATACGCAGTATTTT CASSWTSGTSTDTQYF
TRBD2 - TRBJ2-7 TRBV5-4 TGTGCCAGCAGCTTGGGGGGGCGGGGTAGCGGGAGTAACAACGAGCAGTACTTC CASSLGGRGSGSNNEQYF
TRBD2 few TRBJ2-1 TRBV18 TGTGCCAGCTCACCGAGTAGCGGGAGGCCCGGGGATGAGCAGTTCTTC CASSPSSGRPGDEQFF
TRBD1 - TRBJ1-1 TRBV29-1 TGCAGCACGAGCCGGACAGGGGACACTGAAGCTTTCTTT CSTSRTGDTEAFF
- - TRBJ2-2 TRBV29-1 TGCAGCGTTCGGCCGGGAGACTCCCCCGGGGAGCTGTTTTTT CSVRPGDSPGELFF
TRBD1 - TRBJ2-7 TRBV29-1 TGCAGCGTGGCGAAATTGGGACAGGGGGACTACGAGCAGTACTTC CSVAKLGQGDYEQYF
- - TRBJ2-7 TRBV19 TGTGCCAGTAGTATATCCAATTACCCCTACTACGAGCAGTACTTC CASSISNYPYYEQYF
- - TRBJ1-3 TRBV18 TGTGCCAGCTCACCACCGAAAACAGGGATCATTACTCACTCTGGAAACACCATATATTTT CASSPPKTGIITHSGNTIYF
TRBD2 - TRBJ2-5 TRBV11-1 TGTGCCAGCAGCTTGATCCAGACTAGCAGGAAGATAGGGCAAGAGACCCAGTACTTC CASSLIQTSRKIGQETQYF
- - TRBJ2-3 TRBV4-2 TGTGCCAGCAGCCAAGAGCCGTCGGGTACGCAGTATTTT CASSQEPSGTQYF
TRBD1 - TRBJ1-4 TRBV30 TGTGCCTGGAGTCACCGGGACAGGGTTAATGAAAAACTGTTTTTT CAWSHRDRVNEKLFF
TRBD1 - TRBJ1-3 TRBV30 TGTGCCTGGGCGCGGGACAGTTATGAAAACACCATATATTTT CAWARDSYENTIYF
TRBD1 - TRBJ2-2 TRBV19 TGTGCCAGTACCTCGGGACAGGGGGCGCTGGGAACCGGGGAGCTGTTTTTT CASTSGQGALGTGELFF
TRBD2 - TRBJ2-1 TRBV28 TGTGCCAGCAGTTTAACTAGCGGGTACAATGAGCAGTTCTTC CASSLTSGYNEQFF
- - TRBJ2-7 TRBV9 TGTGCCAGCAGCCTTGGACAGCATTACGAGCAGTACTTC CASSLGQHYEQYF
TRBD2 once TRBJ2-1 TRBV19 TGTGCCAGTAGCCCGGGACTAGCGGGAGGAAGTGAGCAGTTCTTC CASSPGLAGGSEQFF
- - TRBJ2-5 TRBV5-1 TGCGCCAGCAGCAAGGGAGTTCAAGAGACCCAGTACTTC CASSKGVQETQYF
- - TRBJ1-5 TRBV28 TGTGCCAGCAGTTTAGGGCCAGGCAATCAGCCCCAGCATTTT CASSLGPGNQPQHF
- few TRBJ2-1 TRBV7-9 TGTGCCAGTTCGGACGTGGCGGGATCCGACAATGAGCAGTTCTTC CASSDVAGSDNEQFF
TRBD1 - TRBJ1-5 TRBV19 TGTGCCAGTAGTTCCAGACAGGGGGCGCGGGATGGTCAGCCCCAGCATTTT CASSSRQGARDGQPQHF
- - TRBJ2-6 TRBV18 TGTGCCAGCTCACCACCCCTGCGGGGACCTGGGGCCAACGTCCTGACTTTC CASSPPLRGPGANVLTF
- - TRBJ1-5 TRBV30 TGTGCCTGGAGTGTGGTAGGGGTGGATCAGCCCCAGCATTTT CAWSVVGVDQPQHF
- - TRBJ2-3 TRBV19 TGTGCTAGTAGTATAGCGGCTAGCACAGATACGCAGTATTTT CASSIAASTDTQYF